This paragraph covers one TCR beta chain sequence. The sample belongs to a study of blood T cell repertoires in COVID-19. Study-level information: The United States, Italy and Spain supplied acute and convalescent COVID-19 samples. From T cells, B-cell-depleted T cells, or PBMCs came the material, which was cDNA or gDNA.

This table comes from immunoSEQ multiplex PCR, and its TCRdb copy is limited to in-frame clones, with some not included. This table has roughly 330,000 clones, roughly 88% appearing once. The receptor was isolated from a man aged 25 to 40 who had recovered from COVID-19. The specimen sequenced was PBMCs or T cells enriched from blood (not recorded which).

The CDR3 DNA follows: TGTGCCAGCAGTACTAGCCTAGATGAGCAGTTCTTC. Its protein is CASSTSLDEQFF. V usage is TRBV6-2 or TRBV6-3 and J usage is TRBJ2-1, with D perhaps matching TRBD2 (6 bases). Trimming took off 5 bases at V and 8 bases at J, with 10 bases between the two ends. CDR3 length equals 12 residues. CDR1 is MNHEY and CDR2 is SVGEGT in the germline V gene.